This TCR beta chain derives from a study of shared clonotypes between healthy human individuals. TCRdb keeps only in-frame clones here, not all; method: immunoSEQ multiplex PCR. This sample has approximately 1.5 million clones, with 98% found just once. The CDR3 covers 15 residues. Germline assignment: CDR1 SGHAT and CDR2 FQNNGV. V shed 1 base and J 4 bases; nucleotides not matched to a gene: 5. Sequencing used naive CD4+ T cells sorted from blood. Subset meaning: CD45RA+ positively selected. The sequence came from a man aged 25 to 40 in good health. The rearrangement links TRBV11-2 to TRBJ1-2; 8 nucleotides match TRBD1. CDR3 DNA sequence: TGTGCCAGCAGCTTAGGGACAGGGTACCCCTATGGCTACACCTTC. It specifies CASSLGTGYPYGYTF.